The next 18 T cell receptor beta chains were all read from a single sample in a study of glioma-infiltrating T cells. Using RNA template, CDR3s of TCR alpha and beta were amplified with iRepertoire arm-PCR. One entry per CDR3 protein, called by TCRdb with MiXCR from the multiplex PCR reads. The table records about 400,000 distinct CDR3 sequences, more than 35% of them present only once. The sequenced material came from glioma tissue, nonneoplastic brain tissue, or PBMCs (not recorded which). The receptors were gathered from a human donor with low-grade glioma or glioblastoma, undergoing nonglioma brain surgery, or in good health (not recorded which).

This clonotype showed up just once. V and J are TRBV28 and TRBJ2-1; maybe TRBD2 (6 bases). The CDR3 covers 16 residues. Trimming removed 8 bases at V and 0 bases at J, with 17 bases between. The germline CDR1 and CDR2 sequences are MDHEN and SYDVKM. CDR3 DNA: TGTGCCAGCCCCCACCCTAGCGAAGGCTCCTACAATGAGCAGTTCTTC. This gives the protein CASPHPSEGSYNEQFF.

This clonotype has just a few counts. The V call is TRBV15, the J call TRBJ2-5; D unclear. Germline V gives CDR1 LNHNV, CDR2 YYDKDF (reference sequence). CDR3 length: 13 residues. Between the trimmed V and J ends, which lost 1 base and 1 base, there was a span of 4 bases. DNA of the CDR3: TGTGCCACCAGCAGAGGTACCCAAGAGACCCAGTACTTC. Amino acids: CATSRGTQETQYF. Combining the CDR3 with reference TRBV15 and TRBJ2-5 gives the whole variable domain DAMVIQNPRYQVTQFGKPVTLSCSQTLNHNVMYWYQQKSSQAPKLLFHYYDKDFNNEADTPDNFQSRRPNTSFCFLDIRSPGLGDTAMYLCATSRGTQETQYFGPGTRLLVL.

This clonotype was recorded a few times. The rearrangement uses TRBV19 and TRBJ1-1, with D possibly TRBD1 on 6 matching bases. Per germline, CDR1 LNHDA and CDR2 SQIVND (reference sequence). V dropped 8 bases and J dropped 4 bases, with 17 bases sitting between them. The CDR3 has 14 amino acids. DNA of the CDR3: TGTGCCAGTGGGGGCAGGGCCTTGGGCACTGAAGCTTTCTTT. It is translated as CASGGRALGTEAFF.

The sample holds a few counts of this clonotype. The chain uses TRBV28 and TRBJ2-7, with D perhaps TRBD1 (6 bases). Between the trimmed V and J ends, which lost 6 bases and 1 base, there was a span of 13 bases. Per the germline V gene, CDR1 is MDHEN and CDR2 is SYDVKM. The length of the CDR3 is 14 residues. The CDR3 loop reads CASSPLTGSYEQYF. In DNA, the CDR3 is TGTGCCAGCAGCCCTCTCACAGGGTCCTACGAGCAGTACTTC. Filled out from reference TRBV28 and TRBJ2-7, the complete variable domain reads DVKVTQSSRYLVKRTGEKVFLECVQDMDHENMFWYRQDPGLGLRLIYFSYDVKMKEKGDIPEGYSVSREKKERFSLILESASTNQTSMYLCASSPLTGSYEQYFGPGTRLTVT.

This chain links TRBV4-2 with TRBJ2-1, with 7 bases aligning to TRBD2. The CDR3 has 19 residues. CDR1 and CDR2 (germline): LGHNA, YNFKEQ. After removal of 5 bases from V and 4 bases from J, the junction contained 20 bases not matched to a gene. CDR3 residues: CASSKANGGSYFGYNEQFF. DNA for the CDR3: TGTGCCAGCAGCAAAGCAAACGGCGGGAGTTACTTCGGTTACAATGAGCAGTTCTTC.

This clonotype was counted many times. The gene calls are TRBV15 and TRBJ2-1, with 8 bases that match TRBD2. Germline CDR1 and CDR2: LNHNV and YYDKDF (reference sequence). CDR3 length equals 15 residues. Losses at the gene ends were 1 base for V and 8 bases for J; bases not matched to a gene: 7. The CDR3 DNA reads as TGTGCCACCAGCAGAGCGGGACTAGAGACCCATGAGCAGTTCTTC. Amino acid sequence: CATSRAGLETHEQFF.

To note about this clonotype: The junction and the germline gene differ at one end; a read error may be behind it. The CDR3 sequence: CAISPQGDGQPQHF. As DNA, the CDR3 is TGTGCCATCAGTCCTCAGGGGGATGGTCAGCCCCAGCATTTT. V is TRBV27 and J is TRBJ1-5, with 7 bases lining up with TRBD1. The CDR3 totals 14 residues. Per germline, CDR1 MNHEY and CDR2 SMNVEV (reference sequence).

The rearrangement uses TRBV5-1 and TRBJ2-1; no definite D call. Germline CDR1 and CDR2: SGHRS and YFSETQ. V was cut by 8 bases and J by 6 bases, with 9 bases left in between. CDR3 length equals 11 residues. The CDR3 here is CARVPTNEQFF. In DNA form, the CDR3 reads TGCGCCAGAGTGCCGACCAATGAGCAGTTCTTC.

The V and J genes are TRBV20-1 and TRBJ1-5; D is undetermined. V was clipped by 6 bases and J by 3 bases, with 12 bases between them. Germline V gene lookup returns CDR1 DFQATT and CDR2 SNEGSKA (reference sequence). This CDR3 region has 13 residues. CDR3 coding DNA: TGCAGTGCCCCCGAGGGTTCCAATCAGCCCCAGCATTTT. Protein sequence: CSAPEGSNQPQHF.

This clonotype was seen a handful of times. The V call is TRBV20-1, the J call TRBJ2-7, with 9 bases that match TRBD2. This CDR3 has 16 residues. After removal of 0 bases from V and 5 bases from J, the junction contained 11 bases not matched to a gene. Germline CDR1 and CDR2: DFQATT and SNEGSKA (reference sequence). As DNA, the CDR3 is TGCAGTGCTAGAGAACCCCGGATAGCGGGAGAGGACGAGCAGTACTTC. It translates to CSAREPRIAGEDEQYF.

CDR3 in amino acids: CASSLGWGRRETEETQYF. The DNA of the CDR3 is TGTGCCAGCAGCTTAGGGTGGGGACGGCGGGAGACGGAAGAGACCCAGTACTTC. The chain combines TRBV7-9 with TRBJ2-5; 7 positions agree with TRBD2. CDR1 and CDR2 (germline): SEHNR, FQNEAQ (reference sequence). The trim removed 1 base at V and 3 bases at J, leaving 14 bases unmatched. The CDR3 runs to 18 residues. Full variable domain (outside the CDR3, taken from reference TRBV7-9 and TRBJ2-5): DTGVSQNPRHKITKRGQNVTFRCDPISEHNRLYWYRQTLGQGPEFLTYFQNEAQLEKSRLLSDRFSAERPKGSFSTLEIQRTEQGDSAMYLCASSLGWGRRETEETQYFGPGTRLLVL.

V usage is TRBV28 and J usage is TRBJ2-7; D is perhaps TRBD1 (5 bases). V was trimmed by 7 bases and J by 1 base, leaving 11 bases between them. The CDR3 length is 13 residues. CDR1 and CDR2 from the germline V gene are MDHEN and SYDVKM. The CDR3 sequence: CASTLGQSYEQYF. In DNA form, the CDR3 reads TGTGCCAGCACCTTGGGGCAGTCCTACGAGCAGTACTTC. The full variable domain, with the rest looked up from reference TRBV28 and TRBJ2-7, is DVKVTQSSRYLVKRTGEKVFLECVQDMDHENMFWYRQDPGLGLRLIYFSYDVKMKEKGDIPEGYSVSREKKERFSLILESASTNQTSMYLCASTLGQSYEQYFGPGTRLTVT.

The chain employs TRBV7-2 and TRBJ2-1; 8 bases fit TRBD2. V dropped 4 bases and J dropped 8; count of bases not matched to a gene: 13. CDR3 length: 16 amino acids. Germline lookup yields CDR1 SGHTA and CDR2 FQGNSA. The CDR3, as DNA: TGTGCCAGCAGCTCTCGATTATTCTTACTAGCGGATGAGCAGTTCTTC. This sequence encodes CASSSRLFLLADEQFF.

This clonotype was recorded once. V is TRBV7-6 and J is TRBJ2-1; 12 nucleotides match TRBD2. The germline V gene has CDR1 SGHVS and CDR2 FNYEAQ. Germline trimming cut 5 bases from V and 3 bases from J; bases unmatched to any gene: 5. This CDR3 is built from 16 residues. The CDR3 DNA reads TGTGCCAGCAGCACCAGACTAGCGGGAGTCTACAATGAGCAGTTCTTC. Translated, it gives CASSTRLAGVYNEQFF.

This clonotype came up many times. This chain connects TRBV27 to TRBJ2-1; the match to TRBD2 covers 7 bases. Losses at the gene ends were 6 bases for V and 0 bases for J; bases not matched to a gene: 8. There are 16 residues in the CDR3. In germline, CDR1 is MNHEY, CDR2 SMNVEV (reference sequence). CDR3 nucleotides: TGTGCCAGCAGCCCGACTAGCTTTAGCTCCTACAATGAGCAGTTCTTC. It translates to CASSPTSFSSYNEQFF.

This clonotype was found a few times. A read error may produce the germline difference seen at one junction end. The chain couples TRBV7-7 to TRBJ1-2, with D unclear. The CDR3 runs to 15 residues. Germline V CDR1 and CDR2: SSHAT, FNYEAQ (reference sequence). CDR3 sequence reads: CASSPLPGGNYGYTF. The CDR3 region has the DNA TGTGCTAGCAGCCCCCTCCCTGGAGGAAACTATGGCTACACCTTC.

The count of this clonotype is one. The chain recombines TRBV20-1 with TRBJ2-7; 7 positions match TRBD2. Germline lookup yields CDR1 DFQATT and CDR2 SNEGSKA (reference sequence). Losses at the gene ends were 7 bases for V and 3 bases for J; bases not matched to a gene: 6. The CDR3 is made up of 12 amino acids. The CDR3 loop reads CSGGTTVYEQYF. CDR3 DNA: TGCAGTGGCGGGACTACCGTCTACGAGCAGTACTTC.

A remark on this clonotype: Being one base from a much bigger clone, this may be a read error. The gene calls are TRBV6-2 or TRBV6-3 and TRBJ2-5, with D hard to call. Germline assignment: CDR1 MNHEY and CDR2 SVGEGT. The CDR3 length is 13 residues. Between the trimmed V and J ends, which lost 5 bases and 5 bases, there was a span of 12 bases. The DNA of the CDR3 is TGTGCCAGCAGTCCCGGAGCACACGAGACCCAGTACTTC. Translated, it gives CASSPGAHETQYF.